The following is a TCR beta chain sequence with its context. This sample was included in a study of technical replicates of blood from a few donors. Produced via immunoSEQ multiplex PCR; TCRdb's table is partial and in-frame only. The sample lists tens of thousands of clones; around 94% were seen once. With 2 bases removed from V and 4 bases from J, the gap between germline ends came to 13 bases. CDR1 is SGHRS and CDR2 is YFSETQ in the germline V gene. The length of the CDR3 is 15 residues. The V gene is TRBV5-1, the J gene TRBJ2-1, with D possibly TRBD2 on 6 matching bases. Sequencing was done on a sample of T cells isolated from PBMCs. The source is a human donor in good health. CDR3: CASSLTGALYNEQFF. The CDR3 DNA is TGCGCCAGCAGCTTAACGGGAGCCCTGTACAATGAGCAGTTCTTC.